This TCR beta chain is from a study of blood T cells in healthy people across ages. Study information: In model experiments, template switching was able to capture about one barcoded beta molecule for every two T cells that were present. Findings and caveats of the study: Greater diversity and more naive CD4+ cells were seen in long-lived donors than in aged donors.

A J-beta primer mix and a sample-barcoded 5' primer were used in a second PCR of about 7 to 12 cycles. TCRdb independently ran MiXCR on the 5' RACE reads; one entry per CDR3 protein. Of about 590,000 distinct CDR3 sequences listed, approximately 30% are singletons. Comments on this clonotype: As yet, its antigen is unknown. A junction end diverges from the germline sequence, so it may reflect a read error.

This CDR3 is built from 13 residues. Germline lookup yields CDR1 SSHAT and CDR2 FNYEAQ (reference sequence). In terms of origin and age, donors were healthy Caucasian individuals from Russia aged 6 to 90. The sample, approximately 11 milliliters of peripheral blood, was drawn from each donor. This chain uses TRBV7-7 with TRBJ2-7; D might be TRBD1 (6 bases). What was sequenced was blood. The TCR sequence derives from an elderly woman in good health. This chain's CDR3 is CANSLGGSYEQYF. The CDR3 nucleotides are TGTGCCAACAGCTTAGGGGGCTCCTACGAGCAGTACTTC.